What follows are 27 T cell receptor beta chains derived from one specimen sequenced in a study of T cell responses to AZD1222 COVID-19 vaccine (dated by TCRdb to the early 2020s). The library was obtained by the immunoSEQ multiplex PCR assay. In its TCRdb copy, this immuneACCESS table keeps in-frame sequences only and misses some clones. Where compared with another copy, unresolved V genes explain less than half of these, and the others have no known cause. The sample table records under 150,000 clones; about 93% of these occur just once. The ten largest clones add up to 1.5% to 2% of the sample. This sample's time point label indicates: baseline before first vaccination. The sample consisted of peripheral blood, taken on day 0 of AZD1222 vaccination. The receptor source for this set is an adult in good health.

CDR3 DNA: TGTGCCAGCAGTTTAGGGGGCACCTACGAGCAGTACTTC. It yields the protein CASSLGGTYEQYF. The rearrangement uses TRBV27 and TRBJ2-7, with a possible D match to TRBD1 (6 bases). V dropped 2 bases and J dropped 2 bases, with 7 bases sitting between them. CDR3 length equals 13 residues. Germline CDR1 and CDR2: MNHEY and SMNVEV (reference sequence).

This sequence joins TRBV7-6 and TRBJ2-5; unclear D gene. This CDR3 is built from 12 residues. The germline V gene has CDR1 SGHVS and CDR2 FNYEAQ. The V end lost 5 bases, the J end lost 5 bases, and 9 bases lay between the germline ends. CDR3 sequence reads: CASSLPYETQYF. CDR3 bases: TGTGCCAGCAGCCTACCTTATGAGACCCAGTACTTC.

This clone came up once. The rearrangement uses TRBV5-4 and TRBJ2-2; the D gene is possibly TRBD2 (6 bases). Trimming stripped 4 bases from V and 4 bases from J, with 17 bases between. CDR1 is SGHNT, CDR2 YYREEE, per germline (reference sequence). The CDR3 loop spans 16 amino acids. Written as DNA, the CDR3 is TGTGCCAGCAGCCCATCGGAGGGAGTGGTCACCGGGGAGCTGTTTTTT. This codes for CASSPSEGVVTGELFF.

The chain couples TRBV11-2 to TRBJ2-7, with 10 bases fitting TRBD2. The V segment lost 5 bases and the J segment 4 bases; nucleotides outside the gene matches: 5. CDR3 size: 14 residues. Germline V lookup: CDR1 SGHAT, CDR2 FQNNGV. The CDR3 region is CASSLAGETYEQYF. The CDR3 bases are TGTGCCAGCAGCCTAGCGGGGGAGACTTACGAGCAGTACTTC. The complete variable domain, with remaining parts taken from reference TRBV11-2 and TRBJ2-7, reads EAGVAQSPRYKIIEKRQSVAFWCNPISGHATLYWYQQILGQGPKLLIQFQNNGVVDDSQLPKDRFSAERLKGVDSTLKIQPAKLEDSAVYLCASSLAGETYEQYFGPGTRLTVT.

This chain uses TRBV5-4 with TRBJ2-2; 7 bases agree with TRBD2. Germline V gene sequence: CDR1 SGHNT, CDR2 YYREEE (reference sequence). The CDR3 sequence is 15 residues long. Trimming took 4 bases from V and 6 from J; bases not matched to a gene: 9. The CDR3 reads CASSQGLVFSGELFF. The CDR3 coding sequence is TGTGCCAGCAGCCAAGGACTAGTTTTCTCCGGGGAGCTGTTTTTT.

V is TRBV19 and J is TRBJ1-1, with TRBD1 as a possible D gene (5 bases). Trimming took off 2 bases at V and 0 bases at J, with 10 bases between the two ends. Per the germline V gene, CDR1 is LNHDA and CDR2 is SQIVND (reference sequence). This CDR3 comprises 15 residues. CDR3 DNA sequence: TGTGCCAGTAGTATAAAGGGACCCATGAACACTGAAGCTTTCTTT. It is translated as CASSIKGPMNTEAFF.

The V and J genes are TRBV3-1 (or the pseudogene TRBV3-2) and TRBJ1-1, with TRBD1 matching 7 bases. The CDR3 sequence is 13 residues long. Germline lookup yields CDR1 LGHDT and CDR2 YNNKEL (reference sequence). V was clipped by 4 bases and J by 11 bases; unmatched bases: 10. The chain's CDR3 is CASSLQQGRGAFF. The CDR3 nucleotides are TGTGCCAGCAGCCTCCAACAGGGGCGTGGGGCTTTCTTT.

This clone has just one count. The rearrangement joins TRBV30 to TRBJ1-1; D is possibly TRBD1 (5 bases). The V end lost 3 bases, the J end lost 5 bases, and 13 bases lay between the germline ends. The CDR3 loop spans 13 amino acids. Germline CDR1 is GTSNPN and CDR2 is SVGIG (reference sequence). CDR3 amino acids: CAWSGQGGTEAFF. CDR3 sequence (DNA): TGTGCCTGGAGCGGGCAGGGTGGAACTGAAGCTTTCTTT.

Turning to this clone: Distinct nucleotide sequences in the sample also encode this CDR3. V and J are TRBV6-5 and TRBJ1-2; D gene unclear. Trimming left V 0 bases short and J 5 bases short, with 10 bases between. Germline assignment: CDR1 MNHEY and CDR2 SVGAGI. The CDR3 loop spans 14 amino acids. The CDR3: CASSYSRGIYGYTF. The CDR3 nucleotides read TGTGCCAGCAGTTACTCGCGCGGAATATATGGCTACACCTTC.

This clone was seen only once. The V and J genes are TRBV27 and TRBJ1-4, with 7 bases identical to TRBD1. The germline V gene has CDR1 MNHEY and CDR2 SMNVEV (reference sequence). There are 17 residues in the CDR3. V lost 3 bases to trimming and J lost 3 bases; unmatched junction nucleotides: 10. The CDR3 is CASSFRQGLSANEKLFF. CDR3 nucleotide sequence: TGTGCCAGCAGTTTCCGACAGGGCCTGTCGGCTAATGAAAAACTGTTTTTT.

The genes are TRBV18 and TRBJ2-5; 13 bases align to TRBD2. The V gene's germline CDR1 is KGHSH and CDR2 LQKENI. V shed 2 bases and J 5 bases; nucleotides not matched to a gene: 8. CDR3 size: 17 residues. DNA for the CDR3: TGTGCCAGCTCACCAAGGCCGGGACTAGCGGGACGCGAGACCCAGTACTTC. Its translation: CASSPRPGLAGRETQYF.

V gene TRBV6-5 combines with J gene TRBJ1-1; D remains ambiguous. Trimming pared 6 bases from V and 1 base from J, leaving 9 bases between. The CDR3 runs to 13 residues. Looked up from germline, CDR1 is MNHEY and CDR2 is SVGAGI. The CDR3 sequence is CASRPVQNTEAFF. For the CDR3, the DNA is TGTGCCAGCAGACCGGTCCAGAACACTGAAGCTTTCTTT.

This rearrangement joins TRBV25-1 to TRBJ1-1; 9 positions agree with TRBD1. With 1 base clipped from V and 3 bases from J, the junction kept 6 bases outside the gene matches. Germline values: CDR1 MGHDK, CDR2 SYGVNS. The CDR3 covers 16 residues. CDR3: CASSEFGTGLDTEAFF. The DNA for the CDR3 is TGTGCCAGCAGTGAATTCGGGACAGGGTTGGACACTGAAGCTTTCTTT. Using reference TRBV25-1 and TRBJ1-1 for the parts outside the CDR3, the full variable domain is EADIYQTPRYLVIGTGKKITLECSQTMGHDKMYWYQQDPGMELHLIHYSYGVNSTEKGDLSSESTVSRIRTEHFPLTLESARPSHTSQYLCASSEFGTGLDTEAFFGQGTRLTVV.

The count of this clone is one. V is TRBV7-8 and J is TRBJ1-2; weak D call: TRBD1 (5 bases). Germline V lookup: CDR1 SGHVS, CDR2 FQNEAQ. CDR3 size: 14 residues. V lost 5 bases and J 5 bases, leaving 15 bases between the germline ends. The CDR3 spells CASSPRMTEYGYTF. In DNA, the CDR3 is TGTGCCAGCAGCCCTCGTATGACAGAGTATGGCTACACCTTC.

The chain joins TRBV9 to TRBJ2-1; 9 nucleotides agree with TRBD2. V shed 0 bases, J shed 9 bases, and the junction held 7 bases outside the gene matches. This CDR3 has 15 amino acids. Germline lookup yields CDR1 SGDLS and CDR2 YYNGEE. CDR3 nucleotides: TGTGCCAGCAGCGTAGCTAGTGGCGGGAGGGCTGAGCAGTTCTTC. It codes for CASSVASGGRAEQFF. The full variable domain, rest sourced from reference TRBV9 and TRBJ2-1, is DSGVTQTPKHLITATGQRVTLRCSPRSGDLSVYWYQQSLDQGLQFLIQYYNGEERAKGNILERFSAQQFPDLHSELNLSSLELGDSALYFCASSVASGGRAEQFFGPGTRLTVL.

This clone has just one count. The chain carries TRBV27 and TRBJ2-7, with 8 bases identical to TRBD1. CDR3 length: 13 residues. CDR1 and CDR2 (germline): MNHEY, SMNVEV (reference sequence). The J segment lost 1 base and the V segment lost 7 bases, leaving 3 bases of the junction unmatched. The CDR3 here is CASTRTGSYEQYF. CDR3 coding DNA: TGTGCCAGCACCAGGACAGGGTCCTACGAGCAGTACTTC.

The chain uses TRBV3-1 (or the pseudogene TRBV3-2) and TRBJ2-7, with D tentatively TRBD1 or TRBD2 (5 bases each). CDR1 and CDR2 from the germline V gene are LGHDT and YNNKEL (reference sequence). The CDR3 extends over 16 amino acids. V shed 4 bases and J shed 0 bases, with 16 bases lying between them. The CDR3 here is CASSPTRGRSSYEQYF. The CDR3 nucleotides are TGTGCCAGCAGCCCGACCCGGGGCCGCAGCTCCTACGAGCAGTACTTC.

The chain uses TRBV6-2 or TRBV6-3 and TRBJ1-1; D not resolved. Trimming took off 0 bases at V and 8 bases at J, with 10 bases between the two ends. CDR3 length: 13 residues. The V gene's germline CDR1 is MNHEY and CDR2 SVGEGT. This chain's CDR3 is CASSYSGKGEAFF. Here the CDR3 DNA reads TGTGCCAGCAGTTACTCCGGGAAAGGGGAAGCTTTCTTT.

The chain is built from TRBV7-3 and TRBJ1-1; no clear D. Trimming pared 1 base from V and 1 base from J, leaving 10 bases between. This CDR3 is built from 15 residues. CDR1 is SGHTA, CDR2 FQGTGA, per germline. For the CDR3, the DNA is TGTGCCAGCAGCTTAAACGGTCAGCGGAACACTGAAGCTTTCTTT. This gives the protein CASSLNGQRNTEAFF.

The rearrangement joins TRBV6-2 or TRBV6-3 to TRBJ2-5; TRBD2 is a possible D gene (6 bases). Per the germline V gene, CDR1 is MNHEY and CDR2 is SVGEGT. CDR3 length: 15 amino acids. The V end lost 1 base, the J end lost 2 bases, and 11 bases lay between the germline ends. The CDR3 nucleotides are TGTGCCAGCAGTTACTTGGCAGGGAGGCAAGAGACCCAGTACTTC. Translation: CASSYLAGRQETQYF.

This chain connects TRBV30 to TRBJ2-6; D is ambiguous. The CDR3 is made up of 13 amino acids. The germline V gene has CDR1 GTSNPN and CDR2 SVGIG (reference sequence). V gave up 2 bases and J gave up 1 base, with 3 bases separating them. DNA of the CDR3: TGTGCCTGGAGTTATTCTGGGGCCAACGTCCTGACTTTC. It codes for CAWSYSGANVLTF. Variable domain in full (rest from reference TRBV30 and TRBJ2-6): SQTIHQWPATLVQPVGSPLSLECTVEGTSNPNLYWYRQAAGRGLQLLFYSVGIGQISSEVPQNLSASRPQDRQFILSSKKLLLSDSGFYLCAWSYSGANVLTFGAGSRLTVL.

This clone was found a few times. The V call is TRBV9, the J call TRBJ2-2, with D unclear. The germline V gene encodes CDR1 SGDLS and CDR2 YYNGEE. The CDR3 is 15 amino acids. V lost 4 bases and J lost 1, with 11 bases in between. DNA for the CDR3: TGTGCCAGCAGCCCCAAAGGCGGGAACACCGGGGAGCTGTTTTTT. This encodes CASSPKGGNTGELFF. Based on the CDR3 plus reference TRBV9 and TRBJ2-2, the full variable domain is DSGVTQTPKHLITATGQRVTLRCSPRSGDLSVYWYQQSLDQGLQFLIQYYNGEERAKGNILERFSAQQFPDLHSELNLSSLELGDSALYFCASSPKGGNTGELFFGEGSRLTVL.

CDR3 in DNA: TGCGCCAGCAGCTTGGGGATAGGGCGGAACACTGAAGCTTTCTTT. As protein: CASSLGIGRNTEAFF. The J gene is TRBJ1-1, the V gene TRBV5-1; D unclear. Trimming cost V 0 bases and J 1 base, with 10 bases left between them. Per the germline V gene, CDR1 is SGHRS and CDR2 is YFSETQ. This CDR3 has 15 amino acids.

This chain joins TRBV24-1 and TRBJ1-5; 8 nucleotides align to TRBD1. The V gene's germline CDR1 is KGHDR and CDR2 SFDVKD. Unmatched junction bases numbered 17, after V lost 0 bases and J lost 5 bases. This CDR3 contains 20 residues. The CDR3 here is CATSDLKVGAQDRVDQPQHF. CDR3 coding DNA: TGTGCCACCAGTGATTTGAAGGTGGGGGCCCAGGACAGGGTCGATCAGCCCCAGCATTTT.

The V call is TRBV7-9, the J call TRBJ1-1; 10 nucleotides agree with TRBD1. V shed 6 bases, J shed 5 bases, and the junction held 6 bases outside the gene matches. The V gene's germline CDR1 is SEHNR and CDR2 FQNEAQ (reference sequence). This CDR3 comprises 14 residues. The DNA for the CDR3 is TGTGCCAGCAGTTCGACAGGGGGCGGGACTGAAGCTTTCTTT. It is translated as CASSSTGGGTEAFF.

This clone turned up a few times. The gene calls are TRBV24-1 and TRBJ2-7; 9 bases fit TRBD2. CDR1 is KGHDR and CDR2 is SFDVKD in the germline V gene. The V gene end was trimmed by 0 bases and the J gene end by 2 bases; junction bases not matched to a gene: 7. The CDR3 contains 17 residues. CDR3 in DNA: TGTGCCACCAGTGATTTGTCTGGTCTAGCGGGAACCTACGAGCAGTACTTC. Protein product: CATSDLSGLAGTYEQYF.

The chain combines TRBV7-9 with TRBJ1-1; D remains ambiguous. Deletions cut 0 bases from V and 4 bases from J, with 9 bases between. This CDR3 is built from 14 residues. The germline CDR1 and CDR2 sequences are SEHNR and FQNEAQ (reference sequence). CDR3 in DNA: TGTGCCAGCAGCTTAGCGGACGGGGTCACTGAAGCTTTCTTT. It is translated as CASSLADGVTEAFF.